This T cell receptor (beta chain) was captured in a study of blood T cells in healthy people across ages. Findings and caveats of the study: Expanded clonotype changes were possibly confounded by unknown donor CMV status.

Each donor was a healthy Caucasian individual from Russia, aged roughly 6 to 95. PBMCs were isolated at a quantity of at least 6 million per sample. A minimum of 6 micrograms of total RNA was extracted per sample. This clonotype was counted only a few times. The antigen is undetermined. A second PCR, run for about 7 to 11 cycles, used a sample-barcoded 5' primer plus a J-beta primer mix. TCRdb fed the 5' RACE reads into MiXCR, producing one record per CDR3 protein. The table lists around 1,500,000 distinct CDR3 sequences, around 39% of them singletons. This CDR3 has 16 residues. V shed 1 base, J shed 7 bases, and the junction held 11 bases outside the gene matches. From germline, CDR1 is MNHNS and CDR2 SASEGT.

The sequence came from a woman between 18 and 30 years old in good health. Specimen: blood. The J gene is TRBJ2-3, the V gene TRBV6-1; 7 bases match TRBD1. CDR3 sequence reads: CASSEERLGQPNTQYF. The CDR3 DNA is TGTGCCAGCAGTGAAGAACGGTTGGGACAGCCTAATACGCAGTATTTT.